The 26 T cell receptor beta chains below come from one sample, sequenced in a study of T cells in tuberculosis. Measured with immunoSEQ multiplex PCR; TCRdb has only the in-frame clones, and not every one. The sample includes fewer than 30,000 clones, approximately 93% of them seen just once. Sequenced input: PBMCs. The receptor source for this set is a donor aged 10-29 years with latent tuberculosis or without tuberculosis infection.

In DNA, the CDR3 is TGTGCCAGCCAAGCCGGGGGGAACACTGAAGCTTTCTTT. Translation: CASQAGGNTEAFF. The rearrangement links TRBV2 to TRBJ1-1; a weak D match, TRBD1 (5 bases). CDR1 is SNHLY and CDR2 is FYNNEI in the germline V gene. V was pared by 8 bases and J by 1 base, with 11 bases between. This CDR3 has 13 residues.

The gene calls are TRBV25-1 and TRBJ2-7; D may be TRBD2 (6 bases). Trimming took 3 bases from V and 3 from J, leaving 18 bases between them. The germline V gene has CDR1 MGHDK and CDR2 SYGVNS. This CDR3 is built from 16 residues. CDR3 amino acids: CASSDSSGGGNYEQYF. CDR3 coding DNA: TGTGCCAGCAGTGACAGTTCAGGAGGAGGGAACTACGAGCAGTACTTC.

The chain couples TRBV28 to TRBJ2-2; the D is unclear. Between the trimmed V and J ends, which lost 2 bases and 4 bases, there was a span of 5 bases. There are 13 residues in the CDR3. The germline gives CDR1 MDHEN, CDR2 SYDVKM. The DNA for the CDR3 is TGTGCCAGCAGTTTAGGCAGCACCGGGGAGCTGTTTTTT. It is translated as CASSLGSTGELFF.

V and J are TRBV6-4 and TRBJ1-6, with 7 bases that match TRBD1. Trimming removed 5 bases from V and 10 bases from J; junction bases left unmatched: 5. Germline values: CDR1 MRHNA, CDR2 SNTAGT. The CDR3 length is 13 residues. The CDR3, as DNA: TGTGCCAGCAGTATGACAGGGATGTCACCCCTCCACTTT. Its translation: CASSMTGMSPLHF.

This clone has only a few counts. V is TRBV2 and J is TRBJ2-7; unclear D gene. The germline V gene has CDR1 SNHLY and CDR2 FYNNEI. V was pared by 1 base and J by 0 bases, with 10 bases between. This CDR3 contains 15 residues. The CDR3 DNA reads as TGTGCCAGCAGTGAAGGGCCCATGTTCTCCTACGAGCAGTACTTC. Translation: CASSEGPMFSYEQYF.

CDR3 bases: TGTGCCAGCAGTGAACAGGGCGAAGCCACTGAAGCTTTCTTT. This codes for CASSEQGEATEAFF. The V and J genes are TRBV6-4 and TRBJ1-1; D may be TRBD1 (6 bases). Germline V lookup: CDR1 MRHNA, CDR2 SNTAGT. The V gene lost 3 bases and the J gene lost 4 bases, with 12 bases spanning the gap. The CDR3 is 14 residues long.

The rearrangement links TRBV9 to TRBJ2-1, with TRBD2 identical over 11 bases. Germline V gives CDR1 SGDLS, CDR2 YYNGEE. CDR3 length: 16 amino acids. Trimming took 4 bases from V and 7 from J; bases not matched to a gene: 10. The CDR3 sequence is CASSTYPSGGFNEQFF. DNA of the CDR3: TGTGCCAGCAGCACATACCCTAGCGGGGGGTTTAATGAGCAGTTCTTC.

The rearrangement uses TRBV7-2 and TRBJ2-3, with TRBD2 identical over 13 bases. CDR1 is SGHTA and CDR2 is FQGNSA in the germline V gene. Germline trimming cut 5 bases from V and 10 bases from J; bases unmatched to any gene: 12. This CDR3 has 16 residues. The CDR3 DNA is TGTGCCAGCAGCCGTACTCCGGGACTAGCGGGGTCGGCGCAGTATTTT. This translates into CASSRTPGLAGSAQYF.

This rearrangement joins TRBV11-2 to TRBJ2-3; D remains ambiguous. The CDR3 runs 11 residues. The V end lost 3 bases, the J end lost 4 bases, and 2 bases lay between the germline ends. Germline V gives CDR1 SGHAT, CDR2 FQNNGV. CDR3 in DNA: TGTGCCAGCAGCTTCGCAGATACGCAGTATTTT. Protein sequence: CASSFADTQYF.

The V gene is TRBV27, the J gene TRBJ2-2, with 7 bases aligning to TRBD2. Per the germline V gene, CDR1 is MNHEY and CDR2 is SMNVEV (reference sequence). The CDR3 is 14 amino acids. Unmatched junction bases numbered 7, after V lost 5 bases and J lost 7 bases. The CDR3 spells CASSLTSRVGELFF. The CDR3 nucleotides are TGTGCCAGCAGTCTGACTAGCAGAGTCGGGGAGCTGTTTTTT.

The CDR3 DNA reads TGCGCCAGCAGACCACAGGGGCGCGACACTGAAGCTTTCTTT. Translation gives CASRPQGRDTEAFF. This chain links TRBV5-1 with TRBJ1-1; 7 nucleotides line up with TRBD1. The J segment lost 3 bases and the V segment lost 5 bases, leaving 7 bases of the junction unmatched. CDR1 and CDR2 from the germline V gene are SGHRS and YFSETQ. The CDR3 length is 14 residues.

The CDR3 coding sequence is TGTGCCAGCAGCTCAAAAGCAGGGACAGGGCCAACTGAGCAGTACTTC. Amino acids: CASSSKAGTGPTEQYF. The V call is TRBV7-2, the J call TRBJ2-7; TRBD1 aligns across 9 bases. In germline, CDR1 is SGHTA, CDR2 FQGNSA. This CDR3 spans 16 amino acids. With V trimmed by 4 bases and J by 7 bases, 14 bases remained unmatched.

DNA for the CDR3: TGTGCCAGCAGCGCCCTGGGGGGGGCGGCTAATGAAAAACTGTTTTTT. It codes for CASSALGGAANEKLFF. The chain is built from TRBV11-2 and TRBJ1-4, with a possible D match to TRBD1 (6 bases). The V end lost 5 bases, the J end lost 3 bases, and 16 bases lay between the germline ends. CDR1 and CDR2 (germline): SGHAT, FQNNGV. CDR3 length: 16 residues.

The rearrangement links TRBV11-2 to TRBJ1-1; no clear D. CDR3 size: 11 residues. Trimming cost V 10 bases and J 6 bases, with 12 bases left between them. Germline V gene sequence: CDR1 SGHAT, CDR2 FQNNGV. The CDR3 DNA reads as TGTGCCAAAAAAGCAGGCCCTGAAGCTTTCTTT. Its translation is CAKKAGPEAFF.

This chain uses TRBV5-6 with TRBJ2-2; D unclear. There are 13 residues in the CDR3. Trimming cost V 6 bases and J 2 bases, with 8 bases left between them. Germline V gene sequence: CDR1 SGHDT, CDR2 YYEEEE. The CDR3 reads CASNTVNTGELFF. The CDR3 coding sequence is TGTGCCAGCAACACAGTTAACACCGGGGAGCTGTTTTTT.

The chain employs TRBV2 and TRBJ2-5, with D possibly TRBD2 on 5 matching bases. Germline V gene data show CDR1 as SNHLY and CDR2 as FYNNEI. V shed 1 base and J shed 5 bases, with 14 bases lying between them. The CDR3 sequence is 15 residues long. The CDR3 DNA follows: TGTGCCAGCAGTGAAGGGGTTACTAGAGGGGAGACCCAGTACTTC. This encodes CASSEGVTRGETQYF.

The rearrangement uses TRBV5-4 and TRBJ2-1; 13 bases align to TRBD2. The ends lost 4 bases at V and 8 bases at J; junction bases unmatched: 9. In germline, CDR1 is SGHNT, CDR2 YYREEE (reference sequence). The CDR3 has 16 residues. In DNA form, the CDR3 reads TGTGCCAGCAGCGGACTAGCGGGGGACCTTGAGGATGAGCAGTTCTTC. Translation gives CASSGLAGDLEDEQFF. Based on the CDR3 plus reference TRBV5-4 and TRBJ2-1, the full variable domain is ETGVTQSPTHLIKTRGQQVTLRCSSQSGHNTVSWYQQALGQGPQFIFQYYREEENGRGNFPPRFSGLQFPNYSSELNVNALELDDSALYLCASSGLAGDLEDEQFFGPGTRLTVL.

The rearrangement joins TRBV2 to TRBJ1-3; D unresolved. The CDR3 covers 15 residues. Trimming pared 0 bases from V and 6 bases from J, leaving 12 bases between. From germline, CDR1 is SNHLY and CDR2 FYNNEI. This chain's CDR3 is CASSEAYLIPNTIYF. CDR3 in DNA: TGTGCCAGCAGTGAAGCGTACTTGATTCCAAACACCATATATTTT.

V usage is TRBV6-5 and J usage is TRBJ1-1, with no clear D. Trimming stripped 0 bases from V and 7 bases from J, with 9 bases between. The CDR3 is 13 amino acids. Germline V gene data show CDR1 as MNHEY and CDR2 as SVGAGI. The CDR3 DNA follows: TGTGCCAGCAGTTACTCGAGGATAGGTGAAGCTTTCTTT. Residues: CASSYSRIGEAFF.

The CDR3 DNA sequence: TGTGCCAGCAACACCATGGGGCGAGAGCAGTTCTTC. It specifies CASNTMGREQFF. The rearrangement uses TRBV27 and TRBJ2-1; D might be TRBD1 (5 bases). With 7 bases removed from V and 10 bases from J, the gap between germline ends came to 14 bases. The germline V gene has CDR1 MNHEY and CDR2 SMNVEV (reference sequence). This CDR3 comprises 12 residues.

V and J are TRBV6-5 and TRBJ1-2; D is unclear. The CDR3 has 13 residues. Trimming cost V 6 bases and J 7 bases, with 15 bases left between them. Germline CDR1 reads MNHEY; CDR2 reads SVGAGI. The DNA for the CDR3 is TGTGCCAGCAGGCCCCCTGGGGAGGTTGGCTACACCTTC. This codes for CASRPPGEVGYTF.

The rearrangement joins TRBV27 to TRBJ2-5, with D possibly matching TRBD2 (6 bases). V was trimmed by 3 bases and J by 7 bases, leaving 9 bases between them. CDR3 size: 12 residues. Per the germline V gene, CDR1 is MNHEY and CDR2 is SMNVEV (reference sequence). The CDR3 DNA reads as TGTGCCAGCAGTTTTTCCGGGGGGACCCAGTACTTC. This encodes CASSFSGGTQYF.

This clone was seen just once. This chain joins TRBV15 and TRBJ2-2; TRBD2 aligns across 12 bases. CDR3 length equals 14 residues. V shed 8 bases and J 5 bases; nucleotides not matched to a gene: 3. Germline values: CDR1 LNHNV, CDR2 YYDKDF (reference sequence). The CDR3 is CATLTSGGTGELFF. CDR3 sequence (DNA): TGTGCCACCTTGACTAGCGGGGGAACCGGGGAGCTGTTTTTT.

The chain employs TRBV4-1 and TRBJ1-2; D might be TRBD1 (5 bases). Trimming pared 0 bases from V and 8 bases from J, leaving 16 bases between. Germline-derived CDR1 and CDR2 are MGHRA and YSYEKL. The CDR3 covers 15 residues. CDR3 in DNA: TGCGCCAGCAGCCAAGAGAGACGGACACTGGACGGCTACACCTTC. It is translated as CASSQERRTLDGYTF.

This rearrangement joins TRBV10-3 to TRBJ2-7, with 8 positions matching TRBD1. The CDR3 covers 16 residues. V dropped 2 bases and J dropped 2; count of bases not matched to a gene: 8. Germline V gene sequence: CDR1 ENHRY, CDR2 SYGVKD. The CDR3 here is CAISEGRTGLAYEQYF. CDR3 DNA: TGTGCCATCAGTGAGGGTAGGACAGGGCTAGCCTACGAGCAGTACTTC.

The chain recombines TRBV5-1 with TRBJ2-1, with D possibly matching TRBD1 (5 bases). The CDR3 length is 15 residues. V was cut by 5 bases and J by 3 bases, with 15 bases left in between. Germline-derived CDR1 and CDR2 are SGHRS and YFSETQ. The CDR3, as DNA: TGCGCCAGCAGGGTAGACAGTTCTGTCTACAATGAGCAGTTCTTC. Amino acid sequence: CASRVDSSVYNEQFF.